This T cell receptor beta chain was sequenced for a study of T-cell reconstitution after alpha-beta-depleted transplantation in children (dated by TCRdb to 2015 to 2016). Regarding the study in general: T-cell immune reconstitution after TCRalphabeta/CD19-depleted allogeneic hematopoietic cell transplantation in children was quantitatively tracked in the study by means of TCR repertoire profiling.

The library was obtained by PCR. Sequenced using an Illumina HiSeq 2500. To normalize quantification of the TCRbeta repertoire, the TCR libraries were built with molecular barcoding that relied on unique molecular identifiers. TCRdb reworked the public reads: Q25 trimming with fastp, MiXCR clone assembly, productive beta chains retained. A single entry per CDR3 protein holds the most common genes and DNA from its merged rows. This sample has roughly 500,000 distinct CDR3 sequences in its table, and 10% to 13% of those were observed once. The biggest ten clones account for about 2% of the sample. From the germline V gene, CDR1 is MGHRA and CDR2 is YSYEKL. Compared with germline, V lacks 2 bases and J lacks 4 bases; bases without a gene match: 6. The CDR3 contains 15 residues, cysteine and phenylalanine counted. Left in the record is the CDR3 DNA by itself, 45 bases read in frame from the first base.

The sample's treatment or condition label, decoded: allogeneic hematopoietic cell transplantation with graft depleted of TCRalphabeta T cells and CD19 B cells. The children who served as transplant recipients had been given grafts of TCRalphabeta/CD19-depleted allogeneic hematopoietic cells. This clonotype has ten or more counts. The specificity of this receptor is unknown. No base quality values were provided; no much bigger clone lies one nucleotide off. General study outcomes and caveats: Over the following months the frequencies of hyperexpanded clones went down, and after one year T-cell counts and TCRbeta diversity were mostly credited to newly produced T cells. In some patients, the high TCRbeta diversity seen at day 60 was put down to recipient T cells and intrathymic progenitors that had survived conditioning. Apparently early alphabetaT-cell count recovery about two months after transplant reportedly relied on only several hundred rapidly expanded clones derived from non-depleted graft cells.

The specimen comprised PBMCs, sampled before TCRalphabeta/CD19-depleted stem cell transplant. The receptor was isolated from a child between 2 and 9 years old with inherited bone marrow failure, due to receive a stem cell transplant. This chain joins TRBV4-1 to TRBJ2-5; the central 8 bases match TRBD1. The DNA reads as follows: TGCGCCAGCAGCCAAAGGGCAGGGGGCCTAGAGACCCAGTACTTC. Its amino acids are CASSQRAGGLETQYF.